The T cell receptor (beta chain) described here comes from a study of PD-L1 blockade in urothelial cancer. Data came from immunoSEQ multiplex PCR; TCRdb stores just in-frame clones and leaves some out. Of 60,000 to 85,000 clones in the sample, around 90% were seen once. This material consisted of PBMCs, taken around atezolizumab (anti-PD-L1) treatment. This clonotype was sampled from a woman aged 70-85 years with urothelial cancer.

The CDR3 is CASSLAPPEDNEQFF. The CDR3 bases are TGCGCCAGCAGCTTGGCCCCGCCGGAGGACAATGAGCAGTTCTTC. J is TRBJ2-1 and V is TRBV5-1, with D possibly being TRBD2 (5 bases). V was clipped by 0 bases and J by 5 bases, with 12 bases between them. This CDR3 contains 15 residues. Germline assignment: CDR1 SGHRS and CDR2 YFSETQ.